What follows describes a single TCR beta chain. Its antigen is unidentified. A single record per CDR3 protein comes from TCRdb applying MiXCR to the RT-PCR reads. Here the sample spans roughly 570,000 distinct CDR3 sequences, roughly 13% being singletons. These data belong to a study of response to subunit inactivated influenza vaccine. Study-wide findings and caveats: Authors suggested seasonal influenza vaccinations each recruit few new T cells.

This CDR3 spans 15 amino acids. Germline V gene sequence: CDR1 SGHRS, CDR2 YFSETQ. V lost 0 bases, J lost 2 bases, and 8 bases lay in between. V usage is TRBV5-1 and J usage is TRBJ2-2, with no clear D. Sequences were derived from PBMCs from blood, sampled 40 to 50 days after vaccination. The receptor was isolated from a man aged 45-65 years who received an inactivated influenza vaccine. The CDR3 reads CASSLEGYNTGELFF. The CDR3 DNA is TGCGCCAGCAGCTTGGAAGGGTACAACACCGGGGAGCTGTTTTTT.